Listed below are T cell receptor beta chains from one sample, sequenced in a study of blood T cell repertoires in COVID-19. Sequencing was performed with immunoSEQ multiplex PCR; in TCRdb, only in-frame clones are kept and a portion is missing. The sample has hundreds of thousands of clones, about 90% seen once; the top ten hold about 2%. Sequenced: peripheral blood. All receptors come from a woman aged 25-40 years with COVID-19, enrolled during active disease. Both conserved end residues are part of each CDR3. A D gene is named only where the DNA matches it firmly. Some rows have no size entry. The others give once, few or many, or a class for an expanded clone.

abundance: NA; v_gene: TRBV2; j_gene: TRBJ1-2; d_gene: TRBD1; len: 14; CDR3aa: CASRVGQGYYGYTF; CDR3nt: TGTGCCAGCAGAGTGGGACAGGGATACTATGGCTACACCTTC
abundance: NA; v_gene: TRBV2; j_gene: TRBJ2-4; d_gene: TRBD2; len: 14; CDR3aa: CASSPLGGIGIQYF; CDR3nt: TGTGCCAGCAGCCCCCTGGGGGGGATCGGCATTCAGTACTTC
abundance: NA; v_gene: TRBV18; j_gene: TRBJ1-1; d_gene: NA; len: 13; CDR3aa: CASSPTMDTEAFF; CDR3nt: TGTGCCAGCTCACCGACAATGGACACTGAAGCTTTCTTT
abundance: NA; v_gene: TRBV5-6; j_gene: TRBJ1-5; d_gene: NA; len: 15; CDR3aa: CASSPWGGRNQPQHF; CDR3nt: TGTGCCAGCAGCCCTTGGGGGGGGCGCAATCAGCCCCAGCATTTT
abundance: NA; v_gene: TRBV6-5; j_gene: TRBJ2-7; d_gene: NA; len: 15; CDR3aa: CASSYYGGSSYEQYF; CDR3nt: TGTGCCAGCAGTTACTACGGGGGAAGCTCCTACGAGCAGTACTTC
abundance: NA; v_gene: TRBV18; j_gene: TRBJ1-1; d_gene: NA; len: 13; CDR3aa: CASSSDTRGEAFF; CDR3nt: TGTGCCAGCTCATCGGACACACGGGGGGAAGCTTTCTTT
abundance: NA; v_gene: TRBV19; j_gene: TRBJ1-2; d_gene: TRBD1; len: 15; CDR3aa: CASSIGDRGVDGYTF; CDR3nt: TGTGCCAGTAGTATAGGGGACAGGGGAGTCGATGGCTACACCTTC
abundance: NA; v_gene: TRBV30; j_gene: TRBJ2-3; d_gene: TRBD1; len: 13; CDR3aa: CARTGSAAGTQYF; CDR3nt: TGTGCCCGGACAGGGTCAGCAGCAGGTACGCAGTATTTT
abundance: NA; v_gene: TRBV24-1; j_gene: TRBJ1-2; d_gene: NA; len: 12; CDR3aa: CATSDAGNGYTF; CDR3nt: TGTGCCACCAGTGATGCGGGGAACGGCTACACCTTC
abundance: NA; v_gene: TRBV5-1; j_gene: TRBJ2-3; d_gene: TRBD2; len: 15; CDR3aa: CASSLSRGDTDTQYF; CDR3nt: TGCGCCAGCAGCTTGTCTCGGGGGGACACAGATACGCAGTATTTT
abundance: NA; v_gene: TRBV10-3; j_gene: TRBJ1-1; d_gene: TRBD1; len: 13; CDR3aa: CAISAGTGVVAFF; CDR3nt: TGTGCCATCAGTGCGGGGACAGGGGTGGTCGCTTTCTTT
abundance: NA; v_gene: TRBV30; j_gene: TRBJ2-7; d_gene: TRBD1; len: 14; CDR3aa: CAWRRTGSTYEQYF; CDR3nt: TGTGCCTGGAGGCGGACAGGGTCCACCTACGAGCAGTACTTC
abundance: NA; v_gene: TRBV5-4; j_gene: TRBJ2-7; d_gene: TRBD2; len: 16; CDR3aa: CASSLEGRGGRYEQYF; CDR3nt: TGTGCCAGCAGCTTGGAGGGGCGGGGGGGCCGCTACGAGCAGTACTTC
abundance: NA; v_gene: TRBV5-6; j_gene: TRBJ1-2; d_gene: NA; len: 13; CDR3aa: CASRFGWGDGYTF; CDR3nt: TGTGCCAGCAGATTTGGATGGGGGGATGGCTACACCTTC
abundance: NA; v_gene: TRBV2; j_gene: TRBJ2-3; d_gene: TRBD2; len: 17; CDR3aa: CASSPIGWGGTTDTQYF; CDR3nt: TGTGCCAGCAGTCCTATAGGGTGGGGGGGAACCACAGATACGCAGTATTTT
abundance: NA; v_gene: TRBV5-6; j_gene: TRBJ1-5; d_gene: NA; len: 17; CDR3aa: CASSRPHRPWGNQPQHF; CDR3nt: TGTGCCAGCAGCAGACCCCACAGGCCCTGGGGCAATCAGCCCCAGCATTTT
abundance: NA; v_gene: TRBV27; j_gene: TRBJ1-5; d_gene: NA; len: 19; CDR3aa: CASSLSGSPYLKINQPQHF; CDR3nt: TGTGCCAGCAGTTTATCCGGGAGCCCGTACCTAAAGATCAATCAGCCCCAGCATTTT
abundance: NA; v_gene: TRBV28; j_gene: TRBJ1-2; d_gene: NA; len: 15; CDR3aa: CASSPPMTENYGYTF; CDR3nt: TGTGCCAGCAGTCCGCCGATGACAGAAAACTATGGCTACACCTTC
abundance: once; v_gene: TRBV27; j_gene: TRBJ1-6; d_gene: TRBD1; len: 14; CDR3aa: CASSRTGLNSPLHF; CDR3nt: TGTGCCAGCAGCCGGACAGGGTTGAATTCACCCCTCCACTTT
abundance: NA; v_gene: TRBV5-8; j_gene: TRBJ1-6; d_gene: NA; len: 15; CDR3aa: CASSLGSSYNSPLHF; CDR3nt: TGTGCCAGCAGCTTGGGCAGCTCCTATAATTCACCCCTCCACTTT
abundance: once; v_gene: TRBV5-1; j_gene: TRBJ2-3; d_gene: NA; len: 15; CDR3aa: CASSLAASGTDTQYF; CDR3nt: TGCGCCAGCAGCTTGGCCGCTAGTGGCACAGATACGCAGTATTTT
abundance: once; v_gene: TRBV5-5; j_gene: TRBJ2-2; d_gene: NA; len: 13; CDR3aa: CASSFGLGGELFF; CDR3nt: TGTGCCAGCAGCTTCGGACTCGGCGGGGAGCTGTTTTTT
abundance: once; v_gene: TRBV12-5; j_gene: TRBJ1-3; d_gene: NA; len: 14; CDR3aa: CASGLSSSGNTIYF; CDR3nt: TGTGCTAGTGGTTTGTCTAGCTCTGGAAACACCATATATTTT
abundance: NA; v_gene: TRBV23-1; j_gene: TRBJ1-2; d_gene: TRBD1; len: 17; CDR3aa: CASSPGGDRGSDYGYTF; CDR3nt: TGCGCCAGCAGTCCGGGGGGGGACAGGGGATCGGACTATGGCTACACCTTC
abundance: few; v_gene: TRBV21-1; j_gene: TRBJ1-6; d_gene: NA; len: 18; CDR3aa: CASSTDRTGSCDSSPLHF; CDR3nt: TGTGCCAGCAGCACGGATAGGACAGGTTCCTGCGACAGCTCACCCCTCCACTTT
abundance: NA; v_gene: TRBV30; j_gene: TRBJ2-6; d_gene: TRBD1; len: 16; CDR3aa: CASTTGALSGANVLTF; CDR3nt: TGTGCTTCCACCACAGGGGCCCTCTCTGGGGCCAACGTCCTGACTTTC
abundance: NA; v_gene: TRBV6-2/TRBV6-3; j_gene: TRBJ1-1; d_gene: TRBD1; len: 15; CDR3aa: CASSYPHRGHAEAFF; CDR3nt: TGTGCCAGCAGTTACCCGCACAGGGGGCATGCTGAAGCTTTCTTT
abundance: NA; v_gene: TRBV14; j_gene: TRBJ1-6; d_gene: TRBD1; len: 14; CDR3aa: CASSQRQGNSPLHF; CDR3nt: TGTGCCAGCAGCCAAAGACAGGGGAATTCACCCCTCCACTTT
abundance: few; v_gene: TRBV4-3; j_gene: TRBJ2-6; d_gene: TRBD1; len: 17; CDR3aa: CASSQEGTASGANVLTF; CDR3nt: TGCGCCAGCAGCCAAGAAGGGACAGCCTCTGGGGCCAACGTCCTGACTTTC
abundance: NA; v_gene: TRBV4-1; j_gene: TRBJ2-7; d_gene: TRBD1; len: 15; CDR3aa: CASSQGHRGDYEQYF; CDR3nt: TGCGCCAGCAGCCAAGGTCACAGGGGCGACTACGAGCAGTACTTC
abundance: NA; v_gene: TRBV18; j_gene: TRBJ2-5; d_gene: NA; len: 11; CDR3aa: CASSPEETQYF; CDR3nt: TGTGCCAGCTCACCCGAAGAGACCCAGTACTTC
abundance: once; v_gene: TRBV28; j_gene: TRBJ1-6; d_gene: NA; len: 14; CDR3aa: CASRLGSYNSPLHF; CDR3nt: TGTGCCAGTCGCTTGGGCTCATATAATTCACCCCTCCACTTT
abundance: NA; v_gene: TRBV3-1/TRBV3-2; j_gene: TRBJ2-7; d_gene: NA; len: 14; CDR3aa: CASSHFSGVYEQYF; CDR3nt: TGTGCCAGCAGCCATTTCTCAGGGGTGTACGAGCAGTACTTC
abundance: NA; v_gene: TRBV11-3; j_gene: TRBJ2-7; d_gene: TRBD2; len: 16; CDR3aa: CASSSGLAGASYEQYF; CDR3nt: TGTGCCAGCAGCTCGGGACTAGCGGGGGCCTCCTACGAGCAGTACTTC
abundance: NA; v_gene: TRBV13; j_gene: TRBJ2-7; d_gene: NA; len: 14; CDR3aa: CASSLTGSTYEQYF; CDR3nt: TGTGCCAGCAGCTTAACAGGCTCGACCTACGAGCAGTACTTC
abundance: once; v_gene: TRBV5-6; j_gene: TRBJ1-2; d_gene: NA; len: 13; CDR3aa: CASGPGGQYGYTF; CDR3nt: TGTGCCAGCGGACCGGGGGGGCAATATGGCTACACCTTC
abundance: NA; v_gene: TRBV3-1/TRBV3-2; j_gene: TRBJ1-2; d_gene: TRBD1; len: 18; CDR3aa: CASSPGGRGVGTNYGYTF; CDR3nt: TGTGCCAGCAGCCCAGGGGGCAGGGGAGTGGGGACTAACTATGGCTACACCTTC
abundance: once; v_gene: TRBV2; j_gene: TRBJ2-6; d_gene: TRBD1; len: 15; CDR3aa: CASSRTGAGANVLTF; CDR3nt: TGTGCCAGCAGTCGTACAGGGGCTGGGGCCAACGTCCTGACTTTC
abundance: once; v_gene: TRBV12-3/TRBV12-4; j_gene: TRBJ2-1; d_gene: NA; len: 11; CDR3aa: CASSIGDKQFF; CDR3nt: TGTGCCAGCAGCATTGGTGACAAACAGTTCTTC
abundance: NA; v_gene: TRBV9; j_gene: TRBJ1-4; d_gene: NA; len: 15; CDR3aa: CASSVRGGEAEKLFF; CDR3nt: TGTGCCAGCAGCGTGCGAGGTGGTGAAGCTGAAAAACTGTTTTTT
abundance: NA; v_gene: TRBV5-1; j_gene: TRBJ2-6; d_gene: TRBD2; len: 19; CDR3aa: CASSLGPSGTYSGANVLTF; CDR3nt: TGCGCCAGCAGCTTGGGGCCTAGCGGGACCTACTCTGGGGCCAACGTCCTGACTTTC
abundance: NA; v_gene: TRBV5-5; j_gene: TRBJ1-3; d_gene: NA; len: 14; CDR3aa: CASSPRGGGNTIYF; CDR3nt: TGTGCCAGCAGCCCCCGGGGGGGAGGAAACACCATATATTTT
abundance: NA; v_gene: TRBV5-6; j_gene: TRBJ1-5; d_gene: TRBD1; len: 14; CDR3aa: CASSLTGVNQPQHF; CDR3nt: TGTGCCAGCAGCTTAACAGGGGTTAATCAGCCCCAGCATTTT
abundance: NA; v_gene: TRBV27; j_gene: TRBJ1-2; d_gene: NA; len: 14; CDR3aa: CASSSRRGRRGYTF; CDR3nt: TGTGCCAGCAGTTCCAGACGCGGACGGAGGGGCTACACCTTC
abundance: NA; v_gene: TRBV25-1; j_gene: TRBJ1-1; d_gene: NA; len: 16; CDR3aa: CASSEYGKMGEIGAFF; CDR3nt: TGTGCCAGCAGTGAATACGGGAAAATGGGAGAGATCGGAGCTTTCTTT
abundance: NA; v_gene: TRBV28; j_gene: TRBJ1-5; d_gene: NA; len: 12; CDR3aa: CASSYPNQAQHF; CDR3nt: TGTGCCAGCAGTTATCCGAACCAGGCCCAGCATTTT
abundance: NA; v_gene: TRBV11-2; j_gene: TRBJ2-1; d_gene: TRBD2; len: 15; CDR3aa: CASSSWRGDYNEQFF; CDR3nt: TGTGCCAGCTCGTCTTGGCGGGGGGATTACAATGAGCAGTTCTTC
abundance: NA; v_gene: TRBV30; j_gene: TRBJ1-5; d_gene: TRBD1; len: 14; CDR3aa: CAWSRDRDNQPQHF; CDR3nt: TGTGCCTGGAGTAGGGACAGGGATAATCAGCCCCAGCATTTT
abundance: NA; v_gene: TRBV6-5; j_gene: TRBJ1-3; d_gene: TRBD1; len: 15; CDR3aa: CASSSQGAKRNTIYF; CDR3nt: TGTGCCAGCAGTTCCCAGGGGGCGAAGAGGAACACCATATATTTT
abundance: NA; v_gene: TRBV7-6; j_gene: TRBJ1-5; d_gene: NA; len: 13; CDR3aa: CASSSATNQPQHF; CDR3nt: TGTGCCAGCAGCTCTGCTACCAATCAGCCCCAGCATTTT
abundance: NA; v_gene: TRBV10-3; j_gene: TRBJ1-2; d_gene: TRBD1; len: 11; CDR3aa: CATRTGDGYTF; CDR3nt: TGTGCCACGAGGACAGGGGATGGCTACACCTTC
abundance: NA; v_gene: TRBV27; j_gene: TRBJ1-2; d_gene: NA; len: 14; CDR3aa: CASSLSGANYGYTF; CDR3nt: TGTGCCAGCAGTTTATCAGGGGCGAACTATGGCTACACCTTC
abundance: NA; v_gene: TRBV5-1; j_gene: TRBJ1-1; d_gene: NA; len: 14; CDR3aa: CASSLPLGNTEAFF; CDR3nt: TGCGCCAGCAGCTTACCCCTCGGGAACACTGAAGCTTTCTTT
abundance: NA; v_gene: TRBV27; j_gene: TRBJ1-6; d_gene: NA; len: 16; CDR3aa: CASSLGSGGLISPLHF; CDR3nt: TGTGCCAGCAGCTTGGGCAGCGGGGGGCTGATTTCACCCCTCCACTTT
abundance: NA; v_gene: TRBV5-4; j_gene: TRBJ2-5; d_gene: NA; len: 12; CDR3aa: CASSLELETQYF; CDR3nt: TGTGCCAGCAGCTTGGAGCTGGAGACCCAGTACTTC